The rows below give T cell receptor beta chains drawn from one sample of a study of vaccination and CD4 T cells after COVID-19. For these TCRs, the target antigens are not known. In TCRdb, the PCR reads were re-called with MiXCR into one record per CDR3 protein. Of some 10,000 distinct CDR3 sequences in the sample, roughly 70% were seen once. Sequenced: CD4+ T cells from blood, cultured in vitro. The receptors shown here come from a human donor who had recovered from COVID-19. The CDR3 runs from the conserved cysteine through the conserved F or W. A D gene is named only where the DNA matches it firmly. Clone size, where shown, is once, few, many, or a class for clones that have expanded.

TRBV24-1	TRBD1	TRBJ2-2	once	TGTGCCACCAGTATGGACAGGGGGTCCACCGGGGAGCTGTTTTTT	CATSMDRGSTGELFF
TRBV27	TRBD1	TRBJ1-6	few	TGTGCCAGCAGTTTATTCTCCGGACAGGCAAGCTCCTATAATTCACCCCTCCACTTT	CASSLFSGQASSYNSPLHF
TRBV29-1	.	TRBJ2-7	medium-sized	TGCAGCGGTTCGACAGTGGGCGAGCAGTACTTC	CSGSTVGEQYF
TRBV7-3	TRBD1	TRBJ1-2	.	TGTGCCAGCAGCTTAGGAGGACAGGGGAGGCTCGGCTATGGCTACACCTTC	CASSLGGQGRLGYGYTF
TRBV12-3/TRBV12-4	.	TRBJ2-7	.	TGTGCCAGCAGTTTAGCGTTAGCCTACGAGCAGTACTTC	CASSLALAYEQYF
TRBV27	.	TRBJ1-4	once	TGTGCCAGCAGTTTGAAGGTGCATGAAAAACTGTTTTTT	CASSLKVHEKLFF
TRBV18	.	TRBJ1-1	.	TGTGCCAGCTCACCGGACGGCAACACTGAAGCTTTCTTT	CASSPDGNTEAFF
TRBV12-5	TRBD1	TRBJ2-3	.	TGTGCTAGTAGTGGGGGTATGGCCGGGACAGGAAACACAGATACGCAGTATTTT	CASSGGMAGTGNTDTQYF
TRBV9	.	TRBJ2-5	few	TGTGCCAGCAGCGGGGGAAGGACAGTAGGGATAGAGACCCAGTACTTC	CASSGGRTVGIETQYF
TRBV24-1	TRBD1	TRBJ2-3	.	TGTGCCACCAGTGATCCGCGCCCCCGACAGGGGGCGCAGGAAGATACGCAGTATTTT	CATSDPRPRQGAQEDTQYF
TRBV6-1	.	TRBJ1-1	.	TGTGCCAGCAGTGCCAGACGCGCGGACGCTGAAGCTTTCTTT	CASSARRADAEAFF
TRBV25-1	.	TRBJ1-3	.	TGTGCCAGCAGGAGGGGCTCTGGAAACACCATATATTTT	CASRRGSGNTIYF
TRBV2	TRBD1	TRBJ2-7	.	TGTGCCAGCAGTGATCGCGGACAGGGGGTCGACGAGCAGTACTTC	CASSDRGQGVDEQYF
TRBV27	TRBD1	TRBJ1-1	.	TGTGCCAGCAGTTCATTACAGGGGATTGGCCTGAACACTGAAGCTTTCTTT	CASSSLQGIGLNTEAFF
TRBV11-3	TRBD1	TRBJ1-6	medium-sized	TGTGCCAGCAGCTACAGGGGGGGATCACCCCTCCACTTT	CASSYRGGSPLHF
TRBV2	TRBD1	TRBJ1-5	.	TGTGCCAGCAGAGGACAGGTTACTAGCAATCAGCCCCAGCATTTT	CASRGQVTSNQPQHF
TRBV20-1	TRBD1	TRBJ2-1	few	TGCAGTGCAACTCCTAACAGGGGGCTCCCCTACAATGAGCAGTTCTTC	CSATPNRGLPYNEQFF
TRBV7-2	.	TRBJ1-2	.	TGTGCCAGCAGCCTGGGCGGGGGGAGGAATGGCTACACCTTC	CASSLGGGRNGYTF
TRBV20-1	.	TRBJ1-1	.	TGCAGTTCCTTAGGCACCGGGACCACTGAAGCTTTCTTT	CSSLGTGTTEAFF
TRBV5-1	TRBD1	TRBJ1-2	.	TGCGCCAGCAGCTTGGCCGACAGGGGGGGGTATGGCTACACCTTC	CASSLADRGGYGYTF
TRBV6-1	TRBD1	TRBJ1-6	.	TGTGCCAGCAGTCCCGGGACAGCTAATTCACCCCTCCACTTT	CASSPGTANSPLHF
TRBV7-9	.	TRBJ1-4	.	TGTGCCAGCAGCTCCCAGACAGGATCAAATGAAAAACTGTTTTTT	CASSSQTGSNEKLFF
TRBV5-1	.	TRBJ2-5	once	TGCGCCAGCAGTATACAGGGCCAAGAGACCCAGTACTTC	CASSIQGQETQYF
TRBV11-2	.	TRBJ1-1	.	TGTGCCAGCAGCCTACTCCAGGGCTGGAACACTGAAGCTTTCTTT	CASSLLQGWNTEAFF
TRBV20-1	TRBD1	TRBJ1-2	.	TGCAGTGCTGGGACAGGGTCAGGAAGCGGCTACACCTTC	CSAGTGSGSGYTF